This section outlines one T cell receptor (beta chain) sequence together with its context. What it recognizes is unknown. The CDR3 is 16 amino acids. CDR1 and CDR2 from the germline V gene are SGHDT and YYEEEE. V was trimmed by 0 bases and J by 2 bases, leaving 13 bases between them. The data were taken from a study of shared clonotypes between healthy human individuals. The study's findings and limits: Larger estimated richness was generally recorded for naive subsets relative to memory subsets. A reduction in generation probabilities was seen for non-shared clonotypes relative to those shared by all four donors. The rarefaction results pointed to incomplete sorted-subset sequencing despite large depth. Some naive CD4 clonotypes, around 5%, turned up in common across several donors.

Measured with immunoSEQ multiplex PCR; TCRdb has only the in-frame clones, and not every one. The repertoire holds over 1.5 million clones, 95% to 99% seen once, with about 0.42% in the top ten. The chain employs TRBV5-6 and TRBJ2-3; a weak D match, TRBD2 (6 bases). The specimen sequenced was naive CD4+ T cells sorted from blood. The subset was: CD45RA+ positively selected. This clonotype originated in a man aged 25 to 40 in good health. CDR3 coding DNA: TGTGCCAGCAGCTTGGCCGGGCGGGGAATCACAGATACGCAGTATTTT. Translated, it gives CASSLAGRGITDTQYF.